This passage covers 25 T cell receptor beta chains from one sample sequenced in a study of shared clonotypes between healthy human individuals. Clones were read by immunoSEQ multiplex PCR, and TCRdb kept only the in-frame ones, dropping some. The table lists 2 million to 2.5 million clones, over 90% of them singletons. The sequenced sample was naive CD4+ T cells from PBMCs. Subset defined: CD45RA+ positively selected. These receptors originate from a man between 18 and 29 years old in good health. Some clones in this sample may be carry-over from other donors' samples.

The chain has TRBV5-6 and TRBJ2-7; no clear D gene. The CDR3 has 14 residues. V was clipped by 3 bases and J by 1 base, with 11 bases between them. Germline V gene data show CDR1 as SGHDT and CDR2 as YYEEEE. The CDR3 spells CASSSTLGSYEQYF. In DNA, the CDR3 is TGTGCCAGCAGCTCCACGCTGGGGTCCTACGAGCAGTACTTC.

The chain recombines TRBV28 with TRBJ1-2; 7 bases match TRBD1. CDR1 is MDHEN, CDR2 SYDVKM, per germline. V was pared by 3 bases and J by 4 bases, with 8 bases of the junction left unmatched. This CDR3 region has 15 residues. The CDR3 DNA reads TGTGCCAGCAGTTTCAGGGGGGACATTGTCTATGGCTACACCTTC. Protein sequence: CASSFRGDIVYGYTF.

The chain couples TRBV5-6 to TRBJ2-6; no clear D gene. CDR3 length: 15 amino acids. V was clipped by 6 bases and J by 0 bases, with 10 bases between them. Germline V CDR1 and CDR2: SGHDT, YYEEEE. The CDR3 nucleotides are TGTGCCAGCAAGCCAGGAATCTCTGGGGCCAACGTCCTGACTTTC. Protein sequence: CASKPGISGANVLTF.

The V and J genes are TRBV18 and TRBJ2-4, with TRBD1 matching over 10 bases. This CDR3 has 20 amino acids. CDR1 is KGHSH, CDR2 LQKENI, per germline. J lost 0 bases, V lost 3 bases, and 14 bases had no gene match. The CDR3 sequence is CASSPRLRDRGRVAKNIQYF. CDR3 DNA sequence: TGTGCCAGCTCACCCCGGCTCCGGGACAGGGGTAGGGTAGCCAAAAACATTCAGTACTTC.

The chain recombines TRBV27 with TRBJ2-5; D unclear. Deletions cut 4 bases from V and 4 bases from J, with 4 bases between. The CDR3 contains 11 residues. The germline CDR1 and CDR2 sequences are MNHEY and SMNVEV (reference sequence). The CDR3 DNA is TGTGCCAGCAGTTCCTCAGAGACCCAGTACTTC. Its translation is CASSSSETQYF.

A word on this clone: This specimen includes other DNA sequences encoding the same CDR3. The V gene is TRBV19, the J gene TRBJ2-1; D might be TRBD1 (6 bases). V shed 3 bases and J shed 0 bases, with 12 bases lying between them. CDR3 length: 16 residues. In germline, CDR1 is LNHDA, CDR2 SQIVND (reference sequence). CDR3: CASSIVGRGSYNEQFF. CDR3 in DNA: TGTGCCAGTAGTATTGTTGGCAGGGGCTCCTACAATGAGCAGTTCTTC.

The chain carries TRBV27 and TRBJ2-2; perhaps TRBD2 as D (6 bases). The germline V and J ends were trimmed by 0 bases and 6 bases, with 14 bases remaining between them. This CDR3 has 16 residues. The germline gives CDR1 MNHEY, CDR2 SMNVEV (reference sequence). CDR3 sequence (DNA): TGTGCCAGCAGTTTATCCCGGAGGGTTGGAGCCGGGGAGCTGTTTTTT. Its protein is CASSLSRRVGAGELFF.

The genes are TRBV4-1 and TRBJ2-3, with TRBD1 as a possible D gene (6 bases). Trimming took off 6 bases at V and 0 bases at J, with 13 bases between the two ends. The V gene's germline CDR1 is MGHRA and CDR2 YSYEKL. This CDR3 spans 15 amino acids. The CDR3: CASRIPGQSTDTQYF. The DNA of the CDR3 is TGCGCCAGCAGAATTCCGGGACAAAGCACAGATACGCAGTATTTT.

The chain couples TRBV6-5 to TRBJ2-7; 8 nucleotides match TRBD2. The CDR3 runs 15 residues. Per germline, CDR1 MNHEY and CDR2 SVGAGI. V shed 6 bases and J 3 bases; nucleotides not matched to a gene: 10. CDR3: CASSSTGGGNYEQYF. The CDR3 DNA is TGTGCCAGCAGCTCGACTGGCGGGGGGAACTACGAGCAGTACTTC.

The chain combines TRBV18 with TRBJ2-1; D possibly corresponds to TRBD2 (5 bases). V lost 2 bases, J lost 2 bases, and 7 bases lay in between. Germline lookup yields CDR1 KGHSH and CDR2 LQKENI. The CDR3 totals 14 residues. CDR3 in DNA: TGTGCCAGCTCACCAGGGAGTCCCTACAATGAGCAGTTCTTC. Translated, it gives CASSPGSPYNEQFF.

The rearrangement links TRBV5-1 to TRBJ1-3, with D unresolved. This CDR3 contains 14 residues. V lost 7 bases and J lost 0, with 11 bases in between. Germline V gene lookup returns CDR1 SGHRS and CDR2 YFSETQ. This CDR3 is CASSGQDSGNTIYF. The CDR3 coding sequence is TGCGCCAGCTCGGGCCAGGACTCTGGAAACACCATATATTTT.

The rearrangement uses TRBV9 and TRBJ1-2; 7 bases are a match to TRBD1. This CDR3 is 15 amino acids long. The germline gives CDR1 SGDLS, CDR2 YYNGEE. J lost 7 bases, V lost 6 bases, and 15 bases had no gene match. The CDR3 is CASTGAGTGVSGYTF. The CDR3 DNA is TGTGCCAGCACTGGGGCGGGAACAGGGGTTTCTGGCTACACCTTC.

The chain is built from TRBV6-1 and TRBJ2-2; 7 bases agree with TRBD2. Germline CDR1 MNHNS, CDR2 SASEGT. The CDR3 has 14 amino acids. Trimming took 6 bases from V and 6 from J; bases not matched to a gene: 7. Here the CDR3 reads CASSRGEGSGELFF. DNA of the CDR3: TGTGCCAGCAGCCGGGGGGAAGGGTCCGGGGAGCTGTTTTTT.

In regard to this clone: This specimen includes other DNA sequences encoding the same CDR3. The chain employs TRBV10-3 and TRBJ1-1; D may be TRBD1 (6 bases). V was pared by 2 bases and J by 4 bases, with 8 bases between. This CDR3 has 13 residues. Looked up from germline, CDR1 is ENHRY and CDR2 is SYGVKD. The CDR3 sequence is CAISERGGTEAFF. The CDR3 coding sequence is TGTGCCATCAGTGAGAGGGGGGGCACTGAAGCTTTCTTT.

The genes are TRBV21-1 and TRBJ1-2; TRBD1 is the table's D call and was not checked against the DNA. TRBV21-1 has pseudogene status. The CDR3 totals 15 residues. In DNA form, the CDR3 reads TGTGCCAGCAGCAAAGCCGGGACAGATTTCTATGGCTACACCTTC. It translates to CASSKAGTDFYGYTF.

CDR3 sequence (DNA): TGCGCCAGCAGCCACTCCGACAGCGGTGAGACCCAGTACTTC. It specifies CASSHSDSGETQYF. The gene calls are TRBV5-1 and TRBJ2-5, with D possibly being TRBD1 or TRBD2 (5 bases each). Germline V gene data show CDR1 as SGHRS and CDR2 as YFSETQ. CDR3 length: 14 residues. V was shortened by 4 bases and J by 5 bases, with 15 bases between the two germline ends.

V and J are TRBV6-6 and TRBJ1-2; TRBD1 might be the D (6 bases). The CDR3 runs 12 residues. CDR1 and CDR2 (germline): MNHNY, SVGAGI (reference sequence). The V gene lost 5 bases and the J gene lost 7 bases, with 11 bases spanning the gap. The CDR3 DNA follows: TGTGCCAGCAGTGACGGGGGCGGTGGCTACACCTTC. This gives the protein CASSDGGGGYTF.

V and J are TRBV4-2 and TRBJ1-2; no clear D. Germline V lookup: CDR1 LGHNA, CDR2 YNFKEQ. V dropped 5 bases and J dropped 0 bases, with 19 bases sitting between them. This CDR3 is built from 17 residues. In DNA, the CDR3 is TGTGCCAGCAGCGGCCCCCCCCTCCGCCCAGCTAACTATGGCTACACCTTC. Protein sequence: CASSGPPLRPANYGYTF.

V is TRBV11-2 and J is TRBJ2-7; tentatively, D is TRBD1 or TRBD2 (7 bases each). Germline-derived CDR1 and CDR2 are SGHAT and FQNNGV. The CDR3 runs 16 residues. V gave up 7 bases and J gave up 6 bases, with 25 bases separating them. CDR3: CASKKNGTQGRGEQYF. The CDR3 nucleotides read TGTGCCAGCAAAAAGAACGGGACACAGGGGAGGGGCGAGCAGTACTTC.

The chain uses TRBV2 and TRBJ1-2; D is perhaps TRBD1 (6 bases). Trimming removed 7 bases from V and 4 bases from J, with 10 bases in between. Germline V gene sequence: CDR1 SNHLY, CDR2 FYNNEI. CDR3 length equals 12 residues. CDR3 coding DNA: TGTGCCAGCACAGACAGGAGCTATGGCTACACCTTC. Encoded protein: CASTDRSYGYTF.

J is TRBJ2-1 and V is TRBV28, with a possible D match to TRBD2 (6 bases). Trimming took 2 bases from V and 8 from J, leaving 10 bases between them. The CDR3 is 13 residues long. Germline-derived CDR1 and CDR2 are MDHEN and SYDVKM. The CDR3 is CASSLAREDEQFF. The DNA for the CDR3 is TGTGCCAGCAGTTTAGCCAGGGAGGATGAGCAGTTCTTC.

The chain uses TRBV6-5 and TRBJ2-7; D uncertain. The CDR3 sequence is 14 residues long. V was trimmed by 6 bases and J by 5 bases, leaving 17 bases between them. From germline, CDR1 is MNHEY and CDR2 SVGAGI. CDR3 protein: CASSSGLYYHEQYF. DNA of the CDR3: TGTGCCAGCAGCTCCGGGCTGTACTACCACGAGCAGTACTTC.

A word on this clone: This sample includes further DNA sequences coding for the same CDR3. This sequence joins TRBV28 and TRBJ1-2; 9 bases are shared with TRBD1. Germline V lookup: CDR1 MDHEN, CDR2 SYDVKM. Trimming cost V 4 bases and J 4 bases; bases outside gene matches: 4. The CDR3 has 14 residues. The CDR3 is CASSSGQGFYGYTF. CDR3 nucleotide sequence: TGTGCCAGCAGTTCGGGACAGGGTTTCTATGGCTACACCTTC.

Only one count was recorded for this clone. This chain uses TRBV5-1 with TRBJ2-5, with 7 bases lining up with TRBD2. Germline CDR1 is SGHRS and CDR2 is YFSETQ. CDR3 length equals 15 residues. After removal of 1 base from V and 5 bases from J, the junction contained 8 bases not matched to a gene. The CDR3 loop is CASSLSPGGKETQYF. The CDR3 nucleotides are TGCGCCAGCAGCTTGTCTCCGGGGGGTAAGGAGACCCAGTACTTC.

The chain couples TRBV7-6 to TRBJ1-3; D is ambiguous. Germline V gene sequence: CDR1 SGHVS, CDR2 FNYEAQ. This CDR3 contains 12 residues. Trimming stripped 1 base from V and 6 bases from J, with 4 bases between. In DNA, the CDR3 is TGTGCCAGCAGCTTAGGACAAAACACCATATATTTT. Translation: CASSLGQNTIYF.